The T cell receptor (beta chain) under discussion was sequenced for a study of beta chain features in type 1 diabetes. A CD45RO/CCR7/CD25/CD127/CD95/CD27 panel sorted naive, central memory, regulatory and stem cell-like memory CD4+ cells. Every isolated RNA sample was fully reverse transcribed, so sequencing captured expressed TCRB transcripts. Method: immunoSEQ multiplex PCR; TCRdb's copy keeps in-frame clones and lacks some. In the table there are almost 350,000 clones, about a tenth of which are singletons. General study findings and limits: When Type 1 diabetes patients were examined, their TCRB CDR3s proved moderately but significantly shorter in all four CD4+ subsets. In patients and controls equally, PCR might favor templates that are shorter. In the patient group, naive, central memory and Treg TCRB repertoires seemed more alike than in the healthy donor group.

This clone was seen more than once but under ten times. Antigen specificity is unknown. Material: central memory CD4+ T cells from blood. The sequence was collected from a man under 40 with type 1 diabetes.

CDR3: CASSFATGSYEQYF. CDR3 coding DNA: TGTGCCAGCAGTTTTGCGACAGGTTCCTACGAGCAGTACTTC. The rearrangement uses TRBV27 and TRBJ2-7; D perhaps matches TRBD1 (6 bases). The V gene's germline CDR1 is MNHEY and CDR2 SMNVEV (reference sequence). The CDR3 contains 14 residues. Trimming pared 3 bases from V and 1 base from J, leaving 10 bases between.